This T cell receptor beta chain was sequenced for a study of cytomegalovirus exposure and HLA in healthy donors. J was trimmed by 0 bases and V by 3 bases; bases with no gene match: 0. Germline V lookup: CDR1 SEHNR, CDR2 FQNEAQ (reference sequence). CDR3 length: 14 amino acids. This clone was seen a handful of times. The antigen is unknown. Primers included in the PCR were 60 Vbeta and 13 Jbeta primers. The assay was immunoSEQ multiplex PCR, and TCRdb's table has in-frame clones only and misses some. The sample has about 120,000 clones, about 10% seen once. Study-wide points: Analysis was carried out at a later point, and it linked a missense DCLRE1C variant to TCR beta V- and J-gene trimming.

What was sequenced was PBMCs. This TCR was sampled from a man aged 25-45 years in good health and CMV-seronegative. This chain joins TRBV7-9 and TRBJ2-3; 7 nucleotides match TRBD2. In DNA, the CDR3 is TGTGCCAGCAGCTTCGGGAGGAGCACAGATACGCAGTATTTT. It codes for CASSFGRSTDTQYF.